The 9 T cell receptor beta chains in this list originate from one sample, sequenced in a study of graft-versus-host responses after intestinal transplantation. The assay was immunoSEQ multiplex PCR, and TCRdb's table has in-frame clones only and misses some. The table records fewer than 120,000 clones, 90% to 95% of them present only once. Which antigens these TCRs recognize remains unknown. Here the sequenced sample was unstimulated CD8+ T cells sorted from spleen or lymph node cells, taken before intestinal transplant. The receptors derive from a human donor who received an intestinal transplant.

As DNA, the CDR3 is TGCGCCAGCAGCCAAGAAGTCTCTGGAAACACCATATATTTT. It specifies CASSQEVSGNTIYF. This rearrangement joins TRBV4-1 to TRBJ1-3; D is uncertain. V was cut by 0 bases and J by 0 bases, with 3 bases left in between. This CDR3 is built from 14 residues. The germline V gene has CDR1 MGHRA and CDR2 YSYEKL.

The rearrangement uses TRBV9 and TRBJ2-1, with D possibly TRBD2 on 5 matching bases. Trimming shortened V by 0 bases and J by 7 bases, and 8 bases separated the two germline ends. The CDR3 sequence is 13 residues long. Looked up from germline, CDR1 is SGDLS and CDR2 is YYNGEE. The CDR3 DNA is TGTGCCAGCAGCGTAGGGTCGGGAAATGAGCAGTTCTTC. Protein: CASSVGSGNEQFF.

This clone was counted a single time. The J gene is TRBJ1-1, the V gene TRBV5-1, with 7 bases fitting TRBD1. The V gene's germline CDR1 is SGHRS and CDR2 YFSETQ. This CDR3 is 15 amino acids long. The V gene end was trimmed by 6 bases and the J gene end by 3 bases; junction bases not matched to a gene: 11. CDR3 in DNA: TGCGCCAGCACCCCGACGAGGACAGGCGACACTGAAGCTTTCTTT. This translates into CASTPTRTGDTEAFF.

The CDR3 loop reads CASSPDGVTRPEEHQPQHF. CDR3 sequence (DNA): TGTGCCAGCTCACCAGACGGGGTGACAAGACCAGAGGAACATCAGCCCCAGCATTTT. The V and J genes are TRBV18 and TRBJ1-5; D is undetermined. Trimming shortened V by 2 bases and J by 5 bases, and 25 bases separated the two germline ends. The CDR3 spans 19 residues. The germline V gene has CDR1 KGHSH and CDR2 LQKENI.

This chain joins TRBV19 and TRBJ1-1; D possibly corresponds to TRBD1 (5 bases). Between the trimmed V and J ends, which lost 3 bases and 13 bases, there was a span of 18 bases. The germline V gene has CDR1 LNHDA and CDR2 SQIVND (reference sequence). The CDR3 covers 13 residues. CDR3 region: CASSMGSAGGGFF. CDR3 nucleotides: TGTGCCAGTAGTATGGGCTCGGCCGGTGGGGGTTTCTTT. Combining the CDR3 with reference TRBV19 and TRBJ1-1 gives the whole variable domain DGGITQSPKYLFRKEGQNVTLSCEQNLNHDAMYWYRQDPGQGLRLIYYSQIVNDFQKGDIAEGYSVSREKKESFPLTVTSAQKNPTAFYLCASSMGSAGGGFFGQGTRLTVV.

The chain joins TRBV7-9 to TRBJ2-7; 12 nucleotides line up with TRBD2. Germline assignment: CDR1 SEHNR and CDR2 FQNEAQ (reference sequence). The CDR3 is 19 amino acids. J was trimmed by 1 base and V by 5 bases; bases with no gene match: 15. DNA of the CDR3: TGTGCCAGCAGCCCCGAGTCTTCGGCTAGCGGGAGGGGTTCCTACGAGCAGTACTTC. Its translation: CASSPESSASGRGSYEQYF.

This chain uses TRBV19 with TRBJ2-3; the match to TRBD2 covers 7 bases. The CDR3 loop spans 15 amino acids. Germline-derived CDR1 and CDR2 are LNHDA and SQIVND (reference sequence). Trimming cost V 4 bases and J 0 bases; bases outside gene matches: 4. This chain's CDR3 is CASSTLATSTDTQYF. The CDR3 nucleotides read TGTGCCAGTAGTACACTAGCGACTAGCACAGATACGCAGTATTTT.

This clone showed up just once. The chain employs TRBV19 and TRBJ2-7; D gene uncertain. The germline V and J ends were trimmed by 4 bases and 0 bases, with 1 base remaining between them. Germline assignment: CDR1 LNHDA and CDR2 SQIVND (reference sequence). CDR3 length equals 11 residues. The CDR3 bases are TGTGCCAGTAGTAACTCCTACGAGCAGTACTTC. Translation: CASSNSYEQYF.

This chain joins TRBV10-2 and TRBJ2-1; 9 bases map to TRBD2. Trimming removed 2 bases from V and 14 bases from J; junction bases left unmatched: 19. The CDR3 extends over 17 amino acids. The germline CDR1 and CDR2 sequences are WSHSY and SAAADI. The CDR3 spells CASSETPGGGLAGRKFF. For the CDR3, the DNA is TGCGCCAGCAGTGAGACCCCAGGGGGGGGCCTAGCGGGACGAAAGTTCTTC.